This T cell receptor (beta chain) was recorded in a study of early T cells in non-severe SARS-CoV-2 infection. As for the study in general: The input, bulk RNA from unsorted whole blood, was sequenced, and chains were unpaired. Whole-study findings and limits: The VDJdb matching leaned toward anti-spike CD8 responses and overlooked private and CD4 specificities.

Germline trimming cut 6 bases from V and 0 bases from J; bases unmatched to any gene: 6. The CDR3 spans 18 residues. Germline V gene lookup returns CDR1 SGHAT and CDR2 FQNNGV. Individual cDNA molecules received unique molecular identifiers during library preparation. TCRdb re-analysed the 5' RACE reads in MiXCR, keeping a single row per CDR3 protein. This table has about 77,000 distinct CDR3 sequences, about 15% appearing once. This clonotype appeared a few times. Its antigen is unidentified. This TCR was sampled from an adult who was a healthcare worker with PCR-confirmed SARS-CoV-2 infection or an uninfected control (not recorded which). Sequencing used whole blood. The chain uses TRBV11-2 and TRBJ2-3, with 16 positions matching TRBD2. The CDR3 here is CASRKGLAGGVSTDTQYF. CDR3 bases: TGTGCCAGCAGGAAGGGACTAGCGGGAGGGGTTAGCACAGATACGCAGTATTTT. The variable domain in full, completed from reference TRBV11-2 and TRBJ2-3, reads EAGVAQSPRYKIIEKRQSVAFWCNPISGHATLYWYQQILGQGPKLLIQFQNNGVVDDSQLPKDRFSAERLKGVDSTLKIQPAKLEDSAVYLCASRKGLAGGVSTDTQYFGPGTRLTVL.